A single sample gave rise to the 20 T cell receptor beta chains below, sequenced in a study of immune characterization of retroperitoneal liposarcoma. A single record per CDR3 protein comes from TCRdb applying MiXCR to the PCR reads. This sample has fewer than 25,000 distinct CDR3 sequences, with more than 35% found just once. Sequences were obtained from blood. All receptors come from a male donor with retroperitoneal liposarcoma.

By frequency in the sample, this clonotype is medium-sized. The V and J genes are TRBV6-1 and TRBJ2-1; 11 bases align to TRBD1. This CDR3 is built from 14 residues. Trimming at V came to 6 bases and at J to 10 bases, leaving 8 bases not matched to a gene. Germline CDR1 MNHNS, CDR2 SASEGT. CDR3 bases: TGTGCCAGCAGCGGACAGGGGGCCGTCTACGAGCAGTTCTTC. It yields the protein CASSGQGAVYEQFF.

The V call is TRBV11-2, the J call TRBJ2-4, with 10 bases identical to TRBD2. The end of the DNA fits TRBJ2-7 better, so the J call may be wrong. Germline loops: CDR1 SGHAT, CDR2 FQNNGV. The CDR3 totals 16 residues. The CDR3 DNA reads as TGTGCCAGCAGCTTAAGGCTAGCGGGGGAGTTCGGCGAGCAGTACTTC. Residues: CASSLRLAGEFGEQYF.

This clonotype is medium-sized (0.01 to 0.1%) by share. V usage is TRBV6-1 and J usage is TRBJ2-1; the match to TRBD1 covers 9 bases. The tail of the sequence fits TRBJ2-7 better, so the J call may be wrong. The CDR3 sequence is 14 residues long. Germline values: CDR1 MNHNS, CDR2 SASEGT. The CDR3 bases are TGTGCCAGCAGGGAACCGGGACAGGGAGTCGAGCAGTACTTC. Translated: CASREPGQGVEQYF.

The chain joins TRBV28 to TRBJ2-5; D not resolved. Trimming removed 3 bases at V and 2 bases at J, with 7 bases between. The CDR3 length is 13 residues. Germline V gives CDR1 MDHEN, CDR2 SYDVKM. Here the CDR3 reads CASSFGQQETQYF. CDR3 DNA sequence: TGTGCCAGCAGTTTTGGGCAGCAAGAGACCCAGTACTTC.

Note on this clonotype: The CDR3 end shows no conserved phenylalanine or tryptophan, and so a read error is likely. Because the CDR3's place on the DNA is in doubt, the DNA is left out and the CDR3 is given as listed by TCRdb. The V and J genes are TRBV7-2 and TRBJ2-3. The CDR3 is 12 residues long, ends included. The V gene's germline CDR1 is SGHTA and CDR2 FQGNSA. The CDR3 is CASSPTGDTQDV.

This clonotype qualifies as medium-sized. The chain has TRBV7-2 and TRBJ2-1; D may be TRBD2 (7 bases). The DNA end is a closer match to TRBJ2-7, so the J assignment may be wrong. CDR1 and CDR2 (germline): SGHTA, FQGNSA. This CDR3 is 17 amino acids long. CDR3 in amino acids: CASSPAPQGRGYNEQYF. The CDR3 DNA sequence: TGTGCCAGCAGCCCAGCCCCCCAGGGGAGGGGATACAATGAGCAGTACTTC.

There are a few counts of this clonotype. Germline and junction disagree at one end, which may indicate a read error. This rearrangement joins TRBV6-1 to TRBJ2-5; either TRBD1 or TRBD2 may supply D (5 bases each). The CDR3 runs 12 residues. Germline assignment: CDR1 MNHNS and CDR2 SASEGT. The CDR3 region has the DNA TGTGCCAGCACGGGGACCGTACCCCCGGGGTTCTTC. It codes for CASTGTVPPGFF.

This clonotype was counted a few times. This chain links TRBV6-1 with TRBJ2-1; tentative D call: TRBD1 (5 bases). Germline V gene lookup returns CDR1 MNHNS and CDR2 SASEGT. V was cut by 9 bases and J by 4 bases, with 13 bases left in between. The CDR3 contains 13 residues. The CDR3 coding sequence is TGTGCCAGTGACGCGGACAAGTACAATGAGCAGTTCTTC. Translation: CASDADKYNEQFF.

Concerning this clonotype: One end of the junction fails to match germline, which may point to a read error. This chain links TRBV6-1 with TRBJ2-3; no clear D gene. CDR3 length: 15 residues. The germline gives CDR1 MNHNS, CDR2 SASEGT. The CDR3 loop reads CARSELAGCTDTQYF. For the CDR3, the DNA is TGTGCCAGAAGTGAATTAGCTGGGTGCACAGATACGCAGTATTTT.

The CDR3 nucleotides read TGTGCCAGCAGGTCGGGACCGAACACTGAAGCTTTCTTT. Its protein product is CASRSGPNTEAFF. This chain joins TRBV6-1 and TRBJ1-1, with a tentative D call TRBD1 (5 bases). This CDR3 has 13 residues. Trimming removed 6 bases at V and 1 base at J, with 9 bases between. Germline lookup yields CDR1 MNHNS and CDR2 SASEGT.

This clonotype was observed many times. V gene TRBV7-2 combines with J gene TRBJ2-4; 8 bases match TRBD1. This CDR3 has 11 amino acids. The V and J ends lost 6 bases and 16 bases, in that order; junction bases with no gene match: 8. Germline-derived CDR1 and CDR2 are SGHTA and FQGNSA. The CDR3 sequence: CASRTDRVQYF. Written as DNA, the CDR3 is TGTGCCAGCAGGACGGACAGGGTCCAATACTTC.

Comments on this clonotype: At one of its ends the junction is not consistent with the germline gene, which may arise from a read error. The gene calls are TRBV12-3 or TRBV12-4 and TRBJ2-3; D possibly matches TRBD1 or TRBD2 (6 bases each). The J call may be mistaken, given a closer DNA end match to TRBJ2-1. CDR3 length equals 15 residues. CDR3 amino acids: CARSQSEGGYNEQFF. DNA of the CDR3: TGTGCCCGCAGTCAAAGCGAGGGGGGCTACAATGAGCAGTTCTTC.

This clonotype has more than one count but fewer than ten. DNA for the CDR3: TGTGCCAGCAGTGGGACGTCGGGGCACCCTAGCTCCTACAATGAGCAGTTCTTC. Its translation is CASSGTSGHPSSYNEQFF. This sequence joins TRBV25-1 and TRBJ2-1; either TRBD1 or TRBD2 may supply D (5 bases each). Trimming stripped 4 bases from V and 0 bases from J, with 19 bases between. Germline V lookup: CDR1 MGHDK, CDR2 SYGVNS. The CDR3 has 18 residues. Using reference TRBV25-1 and TRBJ2-1 for the parts outside the CDR3, the full variable domain is EADIYQTPRYLVIGTGKKITLECSQTMGHDKMYWYQQDPGMELHLIHYSYGVNSTEKGDLSSESTVSRIRTEHFPLTLESARPSHTSQYLCASSGTSGHPSSYNEQFFGPGTRLTVL.

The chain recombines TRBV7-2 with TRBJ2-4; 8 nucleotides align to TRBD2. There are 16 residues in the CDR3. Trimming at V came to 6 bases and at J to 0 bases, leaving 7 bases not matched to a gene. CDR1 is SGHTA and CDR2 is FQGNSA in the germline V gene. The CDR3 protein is CASSFSGILAKNIQYF. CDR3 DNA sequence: TGTGCCAGCAGTTTTAGCGGGATCCTAGCCAAAAACATTCAGTACTTC.

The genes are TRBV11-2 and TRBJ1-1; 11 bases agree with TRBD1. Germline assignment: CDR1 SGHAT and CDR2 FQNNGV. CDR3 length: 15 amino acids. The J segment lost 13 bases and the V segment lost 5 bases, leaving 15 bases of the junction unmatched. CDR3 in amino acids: CASSKRTGGAFVGFF. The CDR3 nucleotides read TGTGCCAGCAGCAAGCGGACAGGGGGCGCTTTCGTAGGTTTCTTT.

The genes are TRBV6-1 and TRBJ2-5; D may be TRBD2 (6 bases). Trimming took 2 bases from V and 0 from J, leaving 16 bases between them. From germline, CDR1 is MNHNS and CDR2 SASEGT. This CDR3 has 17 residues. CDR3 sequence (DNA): TGTGCCAGCAGTGAAATGAGGGACTCAAAAGACCAAGAGACCCAGTACTTC. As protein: CASSEMRDSKDQETQYF.

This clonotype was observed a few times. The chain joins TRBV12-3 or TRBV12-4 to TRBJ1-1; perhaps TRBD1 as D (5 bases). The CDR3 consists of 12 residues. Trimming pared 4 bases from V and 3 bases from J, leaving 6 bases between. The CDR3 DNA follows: TGTGCCAGCAGTTGGGGGTACACTGAAGCTTTCTTT. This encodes CASSWGYTEAFF.

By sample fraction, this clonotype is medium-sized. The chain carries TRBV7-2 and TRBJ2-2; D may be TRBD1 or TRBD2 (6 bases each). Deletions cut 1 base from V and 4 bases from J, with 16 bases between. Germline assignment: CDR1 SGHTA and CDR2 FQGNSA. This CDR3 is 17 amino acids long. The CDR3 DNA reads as TGTGCCAGCAGCTTAGACGGGACATCGGGGGCCACCGGGGAGCTGTTTTTT. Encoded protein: CASSLDGTSGATGELFF.

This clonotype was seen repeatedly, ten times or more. The CDR3 DNA is TGTGCCAGCGGGGGGACAGGGACTGGTCAGCCCCAGCATTTT. Residues: CASGGTGTGQPQHF. The V and J genes are TRBV6-1 and TRBJ1-5; TRBD1 matches 9 bases. Germline V gene lookup returns CDR1 MNHNS and CDR2 SASEGT. This CDR3 spans 14 amino acids. Germline trimming cut 8 bases from V and 6 bases from J; bases unmatched to any gene: 8.

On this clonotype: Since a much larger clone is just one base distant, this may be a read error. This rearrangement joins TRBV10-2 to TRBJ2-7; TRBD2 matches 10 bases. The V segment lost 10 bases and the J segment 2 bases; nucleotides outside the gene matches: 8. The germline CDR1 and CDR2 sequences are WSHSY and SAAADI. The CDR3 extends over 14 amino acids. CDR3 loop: CATELAGSPYEQYF. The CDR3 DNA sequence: TGCGCCACCGAACTAGCGGGGAGCCCCTACGAGCAGTACTTC.